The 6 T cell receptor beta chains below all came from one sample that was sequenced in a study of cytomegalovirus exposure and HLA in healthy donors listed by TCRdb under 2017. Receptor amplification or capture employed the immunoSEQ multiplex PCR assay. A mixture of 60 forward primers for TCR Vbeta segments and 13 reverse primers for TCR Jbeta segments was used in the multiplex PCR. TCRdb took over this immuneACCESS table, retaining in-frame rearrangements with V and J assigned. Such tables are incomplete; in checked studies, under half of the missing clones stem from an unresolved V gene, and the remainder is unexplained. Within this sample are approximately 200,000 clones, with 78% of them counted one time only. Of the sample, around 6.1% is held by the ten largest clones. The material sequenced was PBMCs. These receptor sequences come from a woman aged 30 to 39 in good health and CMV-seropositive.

CDR3 bases: TGCGCCAGCAGCCAAGATAAGGGACTAGCGGGAGGGGATCCGTTCTTC. Amino acids: CASSQDKGLAGGDPFF. This chain links TRBV4-1 with TRBJ2-1; 16 bases match TRBD2. Germline CDR1 is MGHRA and CDR2 is YSYEKL. Losses at the gene ends were 0 bases for V and 15 bases for J; bases not matched to a gene: 8. The CDR3 has 16 amino acids.

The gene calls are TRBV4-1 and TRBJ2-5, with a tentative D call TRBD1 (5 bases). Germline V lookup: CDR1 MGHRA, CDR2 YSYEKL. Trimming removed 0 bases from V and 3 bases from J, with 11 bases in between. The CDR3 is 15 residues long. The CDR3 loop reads CASSQDDRTKETQYF. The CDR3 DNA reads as TGCGCCAGCAGCCAAGACGACAGAACCAAAGAGACCCAGTACTTC.

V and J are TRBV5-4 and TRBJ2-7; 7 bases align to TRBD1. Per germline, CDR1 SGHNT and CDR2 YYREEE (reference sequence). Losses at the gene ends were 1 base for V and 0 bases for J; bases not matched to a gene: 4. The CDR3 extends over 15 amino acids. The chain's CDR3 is CASSLYGTASYEQYF. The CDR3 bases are TGTGCCAGCAGCTTGTATGGGACAGCCTCCTACGAGCAGTACTTC.

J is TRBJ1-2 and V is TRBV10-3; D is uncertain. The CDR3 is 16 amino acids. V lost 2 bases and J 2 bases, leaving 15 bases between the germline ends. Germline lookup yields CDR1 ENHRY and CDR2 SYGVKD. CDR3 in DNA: TGTGCCATCAGTGAGCGGGCGGGCGGCGCCAACTATGGCTACACCTTC. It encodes CAISERAGGANYGYTF.

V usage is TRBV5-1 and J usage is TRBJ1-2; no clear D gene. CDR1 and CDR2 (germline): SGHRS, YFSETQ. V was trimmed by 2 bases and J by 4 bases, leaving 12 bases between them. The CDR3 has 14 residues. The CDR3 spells CASSLHDPFYGYTF. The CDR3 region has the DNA TGCGCCAGCAGCTTACATGATCCATTCTATGGCTACACCTTC.

The CDR3 sequence is CASSFGYPGEQYF. The CDR3 coding sequence is TGCGCCAGCAGCTTCGGCTACCCGGGGGAGCAGTACTTC. This chain connects TRBV5-1 to TRBJ2-7; D is perhaps TRBD2 (5 bases). V lost 2 bases to trimming and J lost 7 bases, with 13 bases between them. Germline V CDR1 and CDR2: SGHRS, YFSETQ. The CDR3 runs 13 residues. Full variable domain (rest looked up from reference TRBV5-1 and TRBJ2-7): KAGVTQTPRYLIKTRGQQVTLSCSPISGHRSVSWYQQTPGQGLQFLFEYFSETQRNKGNFPGRFSGRQFSNSRSEMNVSTLELGDSALYLCASSFGYPGEQYFGPGTRLTVT.